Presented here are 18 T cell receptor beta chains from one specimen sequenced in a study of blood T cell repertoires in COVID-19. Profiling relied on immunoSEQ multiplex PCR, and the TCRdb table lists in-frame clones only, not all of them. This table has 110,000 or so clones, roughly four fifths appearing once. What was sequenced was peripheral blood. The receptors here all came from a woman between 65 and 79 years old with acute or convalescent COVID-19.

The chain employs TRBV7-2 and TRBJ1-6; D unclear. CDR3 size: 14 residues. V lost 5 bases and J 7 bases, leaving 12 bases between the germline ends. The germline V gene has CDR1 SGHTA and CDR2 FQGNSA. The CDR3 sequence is CASSLTAANSPLHF. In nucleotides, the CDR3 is TGTGCCAGCAGCCTAACAGCCGCAAATTCACCCCTCCACTTT. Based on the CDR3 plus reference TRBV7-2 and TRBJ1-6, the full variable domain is GAGVSQSPSNKVTEKGKDVELRCDPISGHTALYWYRQSLGQGLEFLIYFQGNSAPDKSGLPSDRFSAERTGGSVSTLTIQRTQQEDSAVYLCASSLTAANSPLHFGNGTRLTVT.

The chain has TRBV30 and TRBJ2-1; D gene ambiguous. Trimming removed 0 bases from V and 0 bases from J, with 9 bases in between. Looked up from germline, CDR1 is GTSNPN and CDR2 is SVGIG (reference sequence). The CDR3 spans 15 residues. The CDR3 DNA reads TGTGCCTGGAGTGTACCCAAGAGCTCCTACAATGAGCAGTTCTTC. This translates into CAWSVPKSSYNEQFF.

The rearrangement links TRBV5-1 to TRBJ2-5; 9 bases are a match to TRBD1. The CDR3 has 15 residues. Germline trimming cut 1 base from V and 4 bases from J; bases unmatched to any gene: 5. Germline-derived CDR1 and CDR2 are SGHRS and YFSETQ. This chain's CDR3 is CASSLLRQGVETQYF. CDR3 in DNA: TGCGCCAGCAGCTTGCTACGACAGGGGGTAGAGACCCAGTACTTC.

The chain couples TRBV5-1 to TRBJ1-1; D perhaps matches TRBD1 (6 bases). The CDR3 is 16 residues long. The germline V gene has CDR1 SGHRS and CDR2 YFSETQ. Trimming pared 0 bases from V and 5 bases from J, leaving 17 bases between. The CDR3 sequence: CASSLVAGAAWTEAFF. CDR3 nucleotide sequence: TGCGCCAGCAGCTTGGTTGCAGGGGCGGCATGGACTGAAGCTTTCTTT.

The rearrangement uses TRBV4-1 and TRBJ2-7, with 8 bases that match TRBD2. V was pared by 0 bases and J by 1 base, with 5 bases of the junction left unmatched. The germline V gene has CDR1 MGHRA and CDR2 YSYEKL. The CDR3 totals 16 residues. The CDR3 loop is CASSQDPASGSYEQYF. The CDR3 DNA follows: TGCGCCAGCAGCCAAGATCCGGCTAGCGGGTCCTACGAGCAGTACTTC.

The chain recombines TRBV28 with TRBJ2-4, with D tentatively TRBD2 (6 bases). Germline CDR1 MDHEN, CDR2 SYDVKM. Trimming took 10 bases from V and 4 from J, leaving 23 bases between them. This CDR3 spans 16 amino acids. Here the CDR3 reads CATSMVGGLLKNIQYF. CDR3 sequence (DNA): TGTGCCACCAGCATGGTGGGAGGCCTTCTTAAAAACATTCAGTACTTC.

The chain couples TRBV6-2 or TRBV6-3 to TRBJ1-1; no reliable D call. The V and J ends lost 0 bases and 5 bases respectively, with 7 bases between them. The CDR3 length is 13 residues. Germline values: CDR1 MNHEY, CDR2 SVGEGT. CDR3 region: CASSYSGPTEAFF. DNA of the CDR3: TGTGCCAGCAGTTACTCGGGCCCGACTGAAGCTTTCTTT.

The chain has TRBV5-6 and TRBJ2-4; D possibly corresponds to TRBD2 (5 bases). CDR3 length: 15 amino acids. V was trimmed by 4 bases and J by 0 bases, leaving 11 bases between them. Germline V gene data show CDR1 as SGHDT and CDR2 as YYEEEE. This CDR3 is CASSHFAGAKNIQYF. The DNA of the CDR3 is TGTGCCAGCAGCCATTTTGCGGGAGCCAAAAACATTCAGTACTTC. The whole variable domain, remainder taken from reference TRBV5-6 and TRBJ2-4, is DAGVTQSPTHLIKTRGQQVTLRCSPKSGHDTVSWYQQALGQGPQFIFQYYEEEERQRGNFPDRFSGHQFPNYSSELNVNALLLGDSALYLCASSHFAGAKNIQYFGAGTRLSVL.

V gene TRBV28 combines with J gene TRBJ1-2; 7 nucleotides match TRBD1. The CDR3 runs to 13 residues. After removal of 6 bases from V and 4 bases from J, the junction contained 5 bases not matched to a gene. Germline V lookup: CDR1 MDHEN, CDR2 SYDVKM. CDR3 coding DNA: TGTGCCAGCAGCCAGGGGGTATCCTATGGCTACACCTTC. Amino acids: CASSQGVSYGYTF.

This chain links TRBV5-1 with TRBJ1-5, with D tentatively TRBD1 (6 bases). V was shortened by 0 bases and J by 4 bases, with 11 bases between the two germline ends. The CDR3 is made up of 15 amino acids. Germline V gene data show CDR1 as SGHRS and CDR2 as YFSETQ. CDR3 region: CASSLDPGVNQPQHF. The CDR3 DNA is TGCGCCAGCAGCTTGGATCCAGGGGTGAATCAGCCCCAGCATTTT.

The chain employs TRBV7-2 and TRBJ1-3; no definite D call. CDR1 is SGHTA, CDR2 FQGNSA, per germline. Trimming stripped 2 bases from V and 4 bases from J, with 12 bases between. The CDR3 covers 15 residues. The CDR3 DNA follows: TGTGCCAGCAGCTTAAACGGAGGAGGCGGAAACACCATATATTTT. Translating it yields CASSLNGGGGNTIYF.

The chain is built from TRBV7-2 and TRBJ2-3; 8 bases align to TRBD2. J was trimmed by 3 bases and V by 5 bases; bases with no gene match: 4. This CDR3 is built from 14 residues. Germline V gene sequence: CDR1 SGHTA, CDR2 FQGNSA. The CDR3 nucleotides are TGTGCCAGCAGCCCAACTAGCGGAACAGATACGCAGTATTTT. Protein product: CASSPTSGTDTQYF. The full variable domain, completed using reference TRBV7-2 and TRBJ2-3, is GAGVSQSPSNKVTEKGKDVELRCDPISGHTALYWYRQSLGQGLEFLIYFQGNSAPDKSGLPSDRFSAERTGGSVSTLTIQRTQQEDSAVYLCASSPTSGTDTQYFGPGTRLTVL.

CDR3 nucleotide sequence: TGTGCCAGCAGCGCTTCAATCCTACTCTATGGCTACACCTTC. Encoded protein: CASSASILLYGYTF. The chain employs TRBV9 and TRBJ1-2; D remains ambiguous. Trimming stripped 3 bases from V and 4 bases from J, with 13 bases between. This CDR3 region has 14 residues. Germline V gene sequence: CDR1 SGDLS, CDR2 YYNGEE.

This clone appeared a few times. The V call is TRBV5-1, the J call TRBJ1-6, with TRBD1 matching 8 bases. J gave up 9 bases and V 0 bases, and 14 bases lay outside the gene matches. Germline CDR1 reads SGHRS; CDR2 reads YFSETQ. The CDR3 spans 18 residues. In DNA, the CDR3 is TGCGCCAGCAGCTTGGAGCCCCCGCGGACAGGGTATCTTTCACCCCTCCACTTT. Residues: CASSLEPPRTGYLSPLHF.

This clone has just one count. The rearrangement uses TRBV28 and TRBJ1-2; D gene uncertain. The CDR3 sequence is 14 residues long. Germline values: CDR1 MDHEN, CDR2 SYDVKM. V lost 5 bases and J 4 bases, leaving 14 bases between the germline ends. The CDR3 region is CASSPLLVGYGYTF. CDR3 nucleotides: TGTGCCAGCAGTCCGCTTTTGGTCGGCTATGGCTACACCTTC.

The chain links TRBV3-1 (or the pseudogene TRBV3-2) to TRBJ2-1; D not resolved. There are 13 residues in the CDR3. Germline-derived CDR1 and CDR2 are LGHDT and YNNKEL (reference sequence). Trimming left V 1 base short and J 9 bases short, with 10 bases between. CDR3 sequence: CASSQARGFEQFF. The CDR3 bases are TGTGCCAGCAGCCAAGCCCGAGGTTTTGAGCAGTTCTTC.

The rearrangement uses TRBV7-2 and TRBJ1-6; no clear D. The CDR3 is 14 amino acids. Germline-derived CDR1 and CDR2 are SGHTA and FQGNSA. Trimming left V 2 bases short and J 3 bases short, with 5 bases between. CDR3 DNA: TGTGCCAGCAGCTTACCCGGCTATAATTCACCCCTCCACTTT. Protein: CASSLPGYNSPLHF.

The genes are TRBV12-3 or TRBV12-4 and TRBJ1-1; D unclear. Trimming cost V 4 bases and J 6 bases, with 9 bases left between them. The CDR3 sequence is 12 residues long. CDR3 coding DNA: TGTGCCAGCAGTTACGGTCGAGCTGAAGCTTTCTTT. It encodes CASSYGRAEAFF.